This TCR beta chain was sequenced during a study of OX40 agonist ivuxolimab in advanced cancers. For the study at large: The dose-escalation cohort was approximately 81% male, with a mean age of around 60 years, ranging roughly 20 to 90.

As regards this clone: Its antigen remains unknown.

General study points: Some nonresponders likewise displayed low normalized T-cell clonal expansion. No determination was made of the antigen specificity of the expanded peripheral T cells.

Repertoires were generated with immunoSEQ multiplex PCR, while TCRdb's copy carries only in-frame clones and drops some. The table records tens of thousands of clones, 92% of them present only once. If patients had autoimmune disease history or systemic immunosuppression, they were excluded. Sequencing was performed on CD4+ or CD8+ T cells sorted from blood, taken in a trial of the OX40 agonist ivuxolimab. The receptor comes from an adult with an advanced solid tumor such as melanoma, head and neck, liver or kidney cancer.

CDR3 amino acids: CASSIAGESYEQYF. CDR3 DNA: TGTGCCAGTAGTATTGCGGGGGAGTCCTACGAGCAGTACTTC. The chain links TRBV19 to TRBJ2-7; 7 nucleotides align to TRBD2. After removal of 3 bases from V and 1 base from J, the junction contained 3 bases not matched to a gene. There are 14 residues in the CDR3. Germline values: CDR1 LNHDA, CDR2 SQIVND (reference sequence).